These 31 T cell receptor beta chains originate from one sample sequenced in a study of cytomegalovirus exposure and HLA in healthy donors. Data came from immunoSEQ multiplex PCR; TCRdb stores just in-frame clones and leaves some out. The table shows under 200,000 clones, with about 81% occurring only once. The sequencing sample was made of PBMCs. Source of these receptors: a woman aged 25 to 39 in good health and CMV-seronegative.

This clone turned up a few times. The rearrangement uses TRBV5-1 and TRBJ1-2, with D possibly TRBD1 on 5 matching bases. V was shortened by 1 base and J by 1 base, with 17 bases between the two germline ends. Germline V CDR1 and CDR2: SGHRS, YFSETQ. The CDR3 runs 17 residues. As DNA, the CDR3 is TGCGCCAGCAGCTTGCAGACAGAAGACTTTAGTAACTATGGCTACACCTTC. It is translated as CASSLQTEDFSNYGYTF. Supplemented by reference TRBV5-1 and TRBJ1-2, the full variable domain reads KAGVTQTPRYLIKTRGQQVTLSCSPISGHRSVSWYQQTPGQGLQFLFEYFSETQRNKGNFPGRFSGRQFSNSRSEMNVSTLELGDSALYLCASSLQTEDFSNYGYTFGSGTRLTVV.

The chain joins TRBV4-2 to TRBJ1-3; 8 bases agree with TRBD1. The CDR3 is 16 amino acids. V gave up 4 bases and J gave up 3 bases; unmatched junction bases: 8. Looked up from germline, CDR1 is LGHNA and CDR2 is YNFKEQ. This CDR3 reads CASSPGTGGFGNTIYF. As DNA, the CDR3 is TGTGCCAGCAGCCCTGGGACAGGCGGATTTGGAAACACCATATATTTT.

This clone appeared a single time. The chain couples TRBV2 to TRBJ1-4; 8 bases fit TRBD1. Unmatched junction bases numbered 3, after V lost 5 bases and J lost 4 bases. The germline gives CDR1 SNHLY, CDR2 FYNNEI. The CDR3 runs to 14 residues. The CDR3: CASSPTGVNEKLFF. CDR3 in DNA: TGTGCCAGCAGTCCGACAGGGGTTAATGAAAAACTGTTTTTT. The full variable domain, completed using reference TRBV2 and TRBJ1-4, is EPEVTQTPSHQVTQMGQEVILRCVPISNHLYFYWYRQILGQKVEFLVSFYNNEISEKSEIFDDQFSVERPDGSNFTLKIRSTKLEDSAMYFCASSPTGVNEKLFFGSGTQLSVL.

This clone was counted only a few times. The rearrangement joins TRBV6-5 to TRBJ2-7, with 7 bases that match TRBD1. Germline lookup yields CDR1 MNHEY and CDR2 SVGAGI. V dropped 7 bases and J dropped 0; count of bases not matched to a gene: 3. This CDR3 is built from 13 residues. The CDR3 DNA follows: TGTGCCAGCACGGGGACAGTCTCCTACGAGCAGTACTTC. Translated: CASTGTVSYEQYF.

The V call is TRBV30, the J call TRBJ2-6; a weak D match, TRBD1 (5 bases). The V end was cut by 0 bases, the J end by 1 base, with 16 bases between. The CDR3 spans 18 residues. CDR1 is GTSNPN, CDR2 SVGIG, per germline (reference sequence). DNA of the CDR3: TGTGCCTGGAGTGTAAATGGGCAGGGTTGGTCTGGGGCCAACGTCCTGACTTTC. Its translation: CAWSVNGQGWSGANVLTF.

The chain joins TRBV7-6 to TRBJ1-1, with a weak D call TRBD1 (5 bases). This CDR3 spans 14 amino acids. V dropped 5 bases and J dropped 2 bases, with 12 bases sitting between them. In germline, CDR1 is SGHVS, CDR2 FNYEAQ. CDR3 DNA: TGTGCCAGCAGCGCCCTGGGGGGAAACACTGAAGCTTTCTTT. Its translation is CASSALGGNTEAFF. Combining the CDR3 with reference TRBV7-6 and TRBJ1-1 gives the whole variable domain GAGVSQSPRYKVTKRGQDVALRCDPISGHVSLYWYRQALGQGPEFLTYFNYEAQQDKSGLPNDRFSAERPEGSISTLTIQRTEQRDSAMYRCASSALGGNTEAFFGQGTRLTVV.

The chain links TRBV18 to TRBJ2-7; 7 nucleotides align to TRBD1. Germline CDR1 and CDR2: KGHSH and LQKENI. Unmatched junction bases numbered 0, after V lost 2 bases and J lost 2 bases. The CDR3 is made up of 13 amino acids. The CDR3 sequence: CASSPGTAYEQYF. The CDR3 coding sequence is TGTGCCAGCTCACCAGGGACAGCCTACGAGCAGTACTTC. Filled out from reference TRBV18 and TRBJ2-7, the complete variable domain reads NAGVMQNPRHLVRRRGQEARLRCSPMKGHSHVYWYRQLPEEGLKFMVYLQKENIIDESGMPKERFSAEFPKEGPSILRIQQVVRGDSAAYFCASSPGTAYEQYFGPGTRLTVT.

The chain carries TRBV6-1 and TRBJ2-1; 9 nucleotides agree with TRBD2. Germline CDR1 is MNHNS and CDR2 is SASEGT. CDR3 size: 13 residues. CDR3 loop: CAVRGREGNEQFF. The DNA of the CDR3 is TGTGCGGTTCGAGGGCGGGAGGGGAATGAGCAGTTCTTC.

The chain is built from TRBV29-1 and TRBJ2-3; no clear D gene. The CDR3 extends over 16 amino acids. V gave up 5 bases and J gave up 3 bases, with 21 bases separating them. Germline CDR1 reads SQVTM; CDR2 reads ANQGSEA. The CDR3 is CSVYMMTAGYTDTQYF. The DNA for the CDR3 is TGCAGCGTTTATATGATGACGGCAGGTTATACAGATACGCAGTATTTT.

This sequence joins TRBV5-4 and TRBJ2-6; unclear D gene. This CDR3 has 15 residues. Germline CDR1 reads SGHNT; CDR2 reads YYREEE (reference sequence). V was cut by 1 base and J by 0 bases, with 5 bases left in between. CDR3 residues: CASSLRPSGANVLTF. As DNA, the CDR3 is TGTGCCAGCAGCTTGCGTCCCTCTGGGGCCAACGTCCTGACTTTC.

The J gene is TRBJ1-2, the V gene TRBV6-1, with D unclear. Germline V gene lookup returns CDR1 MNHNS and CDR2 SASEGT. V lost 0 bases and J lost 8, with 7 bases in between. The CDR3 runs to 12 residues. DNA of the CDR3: TGTGCCAGCAGTGAAGCGGGCAGAGGCTACACCTTC. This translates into CASSEAGRGYTF.

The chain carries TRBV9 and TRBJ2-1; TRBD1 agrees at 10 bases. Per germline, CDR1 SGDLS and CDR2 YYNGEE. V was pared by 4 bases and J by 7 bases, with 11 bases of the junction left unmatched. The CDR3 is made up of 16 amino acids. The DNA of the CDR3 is TGTGCCAGCAGCTTTCGGACAGGGGGTATTGGGAATGAGCAGTTCTTC. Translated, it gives CASSFRTGGIGNEQFF.

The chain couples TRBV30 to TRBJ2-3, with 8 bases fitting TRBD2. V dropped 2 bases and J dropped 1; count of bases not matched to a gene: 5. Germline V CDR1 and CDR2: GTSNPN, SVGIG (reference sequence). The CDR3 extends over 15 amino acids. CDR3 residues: CAWSLTSGGTDTQYF. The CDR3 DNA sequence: TGTGCCTGGAGTCTTACTAGCGGCGGCACAGATACGCAGTATTTT.

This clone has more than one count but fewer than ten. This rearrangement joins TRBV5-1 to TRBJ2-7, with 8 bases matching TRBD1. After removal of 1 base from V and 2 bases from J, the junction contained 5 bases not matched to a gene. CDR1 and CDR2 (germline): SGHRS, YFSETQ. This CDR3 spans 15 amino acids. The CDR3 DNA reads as TGCGCCAGCAGCTTGAAACAGGGACAGGCCTACGAGCAGTACTTC. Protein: CASSLKQGQAYEQYF.

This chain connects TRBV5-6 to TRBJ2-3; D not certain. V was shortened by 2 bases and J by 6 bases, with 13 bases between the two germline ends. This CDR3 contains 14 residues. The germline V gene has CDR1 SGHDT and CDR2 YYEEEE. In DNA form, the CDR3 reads TGTGCCAGCAGCTTTTTTGGGTCCGGGGATACGCAGTATTTT. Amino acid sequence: CASSFFGSGDTQYF. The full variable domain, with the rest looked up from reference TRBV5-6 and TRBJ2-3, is DAGVTQSPTHLIKTRGQQVTLRCSPKSGHDTVSWYQQALGQGPQFIFQYYEEEERQRGNFPDRFSGHQFPNYSSELNVNALLLGDSALYLCASSFFGSGDTQYFGPGTRLTVL.

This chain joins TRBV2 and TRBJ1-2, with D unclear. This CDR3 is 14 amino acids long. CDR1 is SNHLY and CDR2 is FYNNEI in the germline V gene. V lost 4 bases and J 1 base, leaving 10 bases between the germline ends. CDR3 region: CASSGTAGNYGYTF. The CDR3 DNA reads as TGTGCCAGCAGTGGAACAGCTGGTAACTATGGCTACACCTTC. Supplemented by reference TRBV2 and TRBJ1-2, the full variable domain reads EPEVTQTPSHQVTQMGQEVILRCVPISNHLYFYWYRQILGQKVEFLVSFYNNEISEKSEIFDDQFSVERPDGSNFTLKIRSTKLEDSAMYFCASSGTAGNYGYTFGSGTRLTVV.

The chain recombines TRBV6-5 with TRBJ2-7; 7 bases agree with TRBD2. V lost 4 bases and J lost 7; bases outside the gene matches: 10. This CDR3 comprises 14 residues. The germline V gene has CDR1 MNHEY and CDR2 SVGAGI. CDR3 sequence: CASSSGRLRGEQYF. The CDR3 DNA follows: TGTGCCAGCAGTTCCGGACGGTTGCGGGGGGAGCAGTACTTC.

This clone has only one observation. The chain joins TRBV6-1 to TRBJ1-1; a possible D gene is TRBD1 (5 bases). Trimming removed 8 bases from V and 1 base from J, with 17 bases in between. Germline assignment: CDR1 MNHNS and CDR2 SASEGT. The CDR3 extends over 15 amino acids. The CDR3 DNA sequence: TGTGCCAGCTTACGCCAGGGAACGGGGAACACTGAAGCTTTCTTT. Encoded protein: CASLRQGTGNTEAFF.

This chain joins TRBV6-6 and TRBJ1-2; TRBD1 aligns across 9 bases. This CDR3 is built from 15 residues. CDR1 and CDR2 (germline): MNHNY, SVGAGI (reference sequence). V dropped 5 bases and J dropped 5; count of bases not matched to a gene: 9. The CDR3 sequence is CASSQIQGADYGYTF. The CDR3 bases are TGTGCCAGCAGTCAAATACAGGGGGCGGATTATGGCTACACCTTC.

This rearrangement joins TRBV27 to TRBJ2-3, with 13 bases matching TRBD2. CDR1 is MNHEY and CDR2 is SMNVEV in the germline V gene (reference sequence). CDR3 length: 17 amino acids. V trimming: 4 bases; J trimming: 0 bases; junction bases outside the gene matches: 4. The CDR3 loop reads CASSSGTSGTSTDTQYF. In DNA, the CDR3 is TGTGCCAGCAGTTCGGGGACTAGCGGGACTAGCACAGATACGCAGTATTTT.

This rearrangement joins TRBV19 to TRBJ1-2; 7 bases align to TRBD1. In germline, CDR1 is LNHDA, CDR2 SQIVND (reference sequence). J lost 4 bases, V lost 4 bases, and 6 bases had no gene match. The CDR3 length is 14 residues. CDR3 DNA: TGTGCCAGTAGTACCTTGGACAGGACCTATGGCTACACCTTC. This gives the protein CASSTLDRTYGYTF.

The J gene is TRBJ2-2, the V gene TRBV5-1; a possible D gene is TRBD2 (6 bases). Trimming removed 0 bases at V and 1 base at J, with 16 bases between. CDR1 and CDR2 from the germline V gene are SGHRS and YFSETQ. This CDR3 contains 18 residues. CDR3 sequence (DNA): TGCGCCAGCAGCTTGGCCGCGGGGCCTAGCGAGAACACCGGGGAGCTGTTTTTT. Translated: CASSLAAGPSENTGELFF.

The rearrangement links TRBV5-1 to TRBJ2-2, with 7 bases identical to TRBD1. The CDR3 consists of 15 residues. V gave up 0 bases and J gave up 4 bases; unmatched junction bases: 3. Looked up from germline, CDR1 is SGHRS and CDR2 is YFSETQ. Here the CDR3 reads CASSLDRGPTGELFF. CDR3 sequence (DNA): TGCGCCAGCAGCTTGGACAGGGGCCCCACCGGGGAGCTGTTTTTT. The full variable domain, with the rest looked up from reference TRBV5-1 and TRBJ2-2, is KAGVTQTPRYLIKTRGQQVTLSCSPISGHRSVSWYQQTPGQGLQFLFEYFSETQRNKGNFPGRFSGRQFSNSRSEMNVSTLELGDSALYLCASSLDRGPTGELFFGEGSRLTVL.

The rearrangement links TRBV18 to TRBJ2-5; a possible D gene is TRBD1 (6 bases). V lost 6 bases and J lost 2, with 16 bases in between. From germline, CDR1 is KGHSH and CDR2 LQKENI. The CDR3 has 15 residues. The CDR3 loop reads CASSHMDSPQETQYF. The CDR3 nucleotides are TGTGCCAGCTCGCACATGGACAGTCCTCAAGAGACCCAGTACTTC.

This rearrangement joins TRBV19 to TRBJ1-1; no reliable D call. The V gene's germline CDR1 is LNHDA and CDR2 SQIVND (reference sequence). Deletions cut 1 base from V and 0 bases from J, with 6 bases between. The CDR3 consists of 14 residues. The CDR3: CASSIGGMNTEAFF. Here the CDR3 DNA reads TGTGCCAGTAGTATAGGCGGCATGAACACTGAAGCTTTCTTT.

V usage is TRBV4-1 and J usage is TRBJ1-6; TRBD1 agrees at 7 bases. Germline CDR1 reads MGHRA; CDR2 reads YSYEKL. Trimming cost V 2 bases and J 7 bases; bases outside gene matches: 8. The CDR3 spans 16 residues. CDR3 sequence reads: CASSQLITRGNSPLHF. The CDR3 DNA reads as TGCGCCAGCAGCCAACTAATTACCAGGGGGAATTCACCCCTCCACTTT.

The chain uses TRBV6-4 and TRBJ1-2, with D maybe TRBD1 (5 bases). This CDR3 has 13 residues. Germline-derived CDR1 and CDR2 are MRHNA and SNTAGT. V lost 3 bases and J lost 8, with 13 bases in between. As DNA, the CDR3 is TGTGCCAGCAGTGATGTTCAGGGAAGCGGCTACACCTTC. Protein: CASSDVQGSGYTF.

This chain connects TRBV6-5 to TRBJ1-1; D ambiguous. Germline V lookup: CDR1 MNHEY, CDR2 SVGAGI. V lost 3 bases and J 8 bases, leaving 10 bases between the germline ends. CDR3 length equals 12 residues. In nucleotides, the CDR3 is TGTGCCAGCAGTTATAACGGGGAAGAAGCTTTCTTT. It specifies CASSYNGEEAFF.

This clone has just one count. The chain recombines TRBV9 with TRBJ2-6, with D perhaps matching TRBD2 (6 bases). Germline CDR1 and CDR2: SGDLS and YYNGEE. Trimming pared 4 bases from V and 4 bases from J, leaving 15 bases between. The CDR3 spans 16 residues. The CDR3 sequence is CASSSGLGPGANVLTF. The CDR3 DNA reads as TGTGCCAGCAGCTCGGGACTGGGCCCCGGGGCCAACGTCCTGACTTTC.

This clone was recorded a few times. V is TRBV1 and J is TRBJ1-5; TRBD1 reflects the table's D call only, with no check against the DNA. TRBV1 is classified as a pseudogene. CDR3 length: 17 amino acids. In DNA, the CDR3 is TGCACCAGCAGACCGGGACACCACGCCGATAGCAATCAGCCCCAGCATTTT. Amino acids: CTSRPGHHADSNQPQHF.

CDR3: CASSFDGTGAVYGYTF. The DNA of the CDR3 is TGTGCCAGCAGCTTCGACGGGACAGGGGCAGTCTATGGCTACACCTTC. The chain uses TRBV11-2 and TRBJ1-2; 10 bases line up with TRBD1. Trimming removed 3 bases from V and 4 bases from J; junction bases left unmatched: 8. The germline V gene has CDR1 SGHAT and CDR2 FQNNGV. The CDR3 consists of 16 residues.